Listed here are 18 T cell receptor beta chains from one sample, sequenced in a study of shared clonotypes between healthy human individuals (dated by TCRdb to the early 2020s). Library construction relied on the immunoSEQ multiplex PCR assay. TCRdb re-hosts the immuneACCESS table, in-frame sequences only. Its copies lack some clones; in the studies checked, an unresolved V gene accounts for under half of them, and the cause for the rest is not known. This sample has 2,100,000 or so clones in its table, and more than 90% of those were observed once. 0.1% to 0.15% of the sample is in the top ten clones. Input material: naive CD4+ T cells sorted from blood. The cell subset or site label, as the study defines it: CD45RA+ positively selected. These TCRs come from a man younger than 35 in good health.

The chain links TRBV27 to TRBJ2-3; no firm D call. Trimming shortened V by 4 bases and J by 0 bases, and 11 bases separated the two germline ends. This CDR3 has 15 amino acids. Germline loops: CDR1 MNHEY, CDR2 SMNVEV (reference sequence). The CDR3 spells CASSYWGTSTDTQYF. In nucleotides, the CDR3 is TGTGCCAGCAGTTATTGGGGAACTAGCACAGATACGCAGTATTTT.

The rearrangement joins TRBV5-1 to TRBJ1-2; D is unresolved. This CDR3 comprises 13 residues. The germline CDR1 and CDR2 sequences are SGHRS and YFSETQ. V was shortened by 5 bases and J by 3 bases, with 11 bases between the two germline ends. In nucleotides, the CDR3 is TGCGCCAGCAGGATAGGTGACGACTATGGCTACACCTTC. Amino acids: CASRIGDDYGYTF.

The chain recombines TRBV5-1 with TRBJ2-6, with D possibly being TRBD1 or TRBD2 (5 bases each). This CDR3 is built from 15 residues. Germline V gene sequence: CDR1 SGHRS, CDR2 YFSETQ. V was trimmed by 4 bases and J by 3 bases, leaving 11 bases between them. CDR3 coding DNA: TGCGCCAGCAGCGTCTTGGGGGATGGGGCCAACGTCCTGACTTTC. Translation: CASSVLGDGANVLTF.

The V call is TRBV25-1, the J call TRBJ1-3; maybe TRBD1 (6 bases). Germline V gene sequence: CDR1 MGHDK, CDR2 SYGVNS. CDR3 size: 18 residues. V lost 6 bases to trimming and J lost 0 bases, with 21 bases between them. The CDR3 DNA sequence: TGTGCCAGCAGCCTCGGGTCAGGGGCGTTAAGCTCTGGAAACACCATATATTTT. It specifies CASSLGSGALSSGNTIYF.

The genes are TRBV6-1 and TRBJ2-7; D uncertain. V gave up 1 base and J gave up 3 bases, with 7 bases separating them. CDR1 and CDR2 (germline): MNHNS, SASEGT. This CDR3 contains 13 residues. The CDR3 region has the DNA TGTGCCAGCAGTGAAGAGCAGGTCTACGAGCAGTACTTC. This sequence encodes CASSEEQVYEQYF.

This sequence joins TRBV5-1 and TRBJ2-2, with TRBD1 matching 7 bases. Per germline, CDR1 SGHRS and CDR2 YFSETQ. Unmatched junction bases numbered 6, after V lost 6 bases and J lost 4 bases. The CDR3 sequence is 14 residues long. The CDR3 region is CASMGTVITGELFF. CDR3 sequence (DNA): TGCGCCAGCATGGGGACAGTCATCACCGGGGAGCTGTTTTTT.

The CDR3 spells CASKGDWDYGYTF. For the CDR3, the DNA is TGTGCCAGCAAGGGGGATTGGGACTATGGCTACACCTTC. This sequence joins TRBV27 and TRBJ1-2; D may be TRBD1 (6 bases). V lost 7 bases and J 3 bases, leaving 12 bases between the germline ends. This CDR3 is built from 13 residues. Germline-derived CDR1 and CDR2 are MNHEY and SMNVEV (reference sequence).

This chain connects TRBV5-1 to TRBJ1-5; D is possibly TRBD1 (6 bases). V was cut by 4 bases and J by 7 bases, with 15 bases left in between. The CDR3 loop spans 14 amino acids. Germline CDR1 reads SGHRS; CDR2 reads YFSETQ. CDR3 loop: CASSKTGDGQPQHF. The CDR3 DNA is TGCGCCAGCAGCAAGACAGGAGACGGCCAGCCCCAGCATTTT.

This clone showed up just once. V is TRBV2 and J is TRBJ1-2; perhaps TRBD1 as D (6 bases). Germline CDR1 and CDR2: SNHLY and FYNNEI. This CDR3 has 13 amino acids. V was pared by 6 bases and J by 8 bases, with 16 bases between. CDR3 residues: CASRDPTGRGYTF. The CDR3 DNA reads TGTGCCAGCAGGGATCCGACAGGCCGGGGCTACACCTTC.

As for this clone: This specimen includes other DNA sequences encoding the same CDR3. V usage is TRBV5-1 and J usage is TRBJ1-5; D remains ambiguous. Germline V gene lookup returns CDR1 SGHRS and CDR2 YFSETQ. The length of the CDR3 is 15 residues. Between the trimmed V and J ends, which lost 0 bases and 0 bases, there was a span of 7 bases. This CDR3 is CASSLEGYSNQPQHF. As DNA, the CDR3 is TGCGCCAGCAGCTTGGAAGGGTATAGCAATCAGCCCCAGCATTTT.

This chain connects TRBV7-9 to TRBJ1-4, with no clear D. CDR1 is SEHNR, CDR2 FQNEAQ, per germline (reference sequence). The CDR3 is made up of 15 amino acids. V was clipped by 4 bases and J by 0 bases, with 9 bases between them. CDR3 coding DNA: TGTGCCAGCAGCTCCCTTCCCGCAACTAATGAAAAACTGTTTTTT. Protein product: CASSSLPATNEKLFF.

This sequence joins TRBV7-9 and TRBJ2-6, with D uncertain. CDR1 is SEHNR, CDR2 FQNEAQ, per germline (reference sequence). The V gene lost 3 bases and the J gene lost 0 bases, with 12 bases spanning the gap. CDR3 length: 17 residues. This CDR3 reads CASSFPETFSGANVLTF. In DNA, the CDR3 is TGTGCCAGCAGCTTCCCAGAAACTTTCTCTGGGGCCAACGTCCTGACTTTC. Full variable domain (rest looked up from reference TRBV7-9 and TRBJ2-6): DTGVSQNPRHKITKRGQNVTFRCDPISEHNRLYWYRQTLGQGPEFLTYFQNEAQLEKSRLLSDRFSAERPKGSFSTLEIQRTEQGDSAMYLCASSFPETFSGANVLTFGAGSRLTVL.

This chain uses TRBV11-2 with TRBJ2-1, with 7 bases matching TRBD1. Trimming at V came to 2 bases and at J to 6 bases, leaving 4 bases not matched to a gene. This CDR3 is 14 amino acids long. CDR1 is SGHAT and CDR2 is FQNNGV in the germline V gene. The CDR3 loop reads CASSLTQGRNEQFF. The CDR3 coding sequence is TGTGCCAGCAGCTTAACACAGGGGCGCAATGAGCAGTTCTTC.

A note on this clone: Distinct nucleotide sequences in the sample also encode this CDR3. The J gene is TRBJ1-1, the V gene TRBV7-8; D is undetermined. The CDR3 sequence is 13 residues long. Germline V gives CDR1 SGHVS, CDR2 FQNEAQ. V was clipped by 1 base and J by 1 base, with 4 bases between them. The CDR3 is CASSLGANTEAFF. The DNA for the CDR3 is TGTGCCAGCAGCTTAGGGGCGAACACTGAAGCTTTCTTT. The variable domain in full, with the rest retrieved from reference TRBV7-8 and TRBJ1-1, is GAGVSQSPRYKVAKRGQDVALRCDPISGHVSLFWYQQALGQGPEFLTYFQNEAQLDKSGLPSDRFFAERPEGSVSTLKIQRTQQEDSAVYLCASSLGANTEAFFGQGTRLTVV.

This chain links TRBV6-1 with TRBJ1-5, with D possibly matching TRBD1 (6 bases). Germline assignment: CDR1 MNHNS and CDR2 SASEGT. The length of the CDR3 is 14 residues. The V end was cut by 4 bases, the J end by 2 bases, with 9 bases between. Here the CDR3 reads CASSAPGGNQPQHF. The CDR3 DNA reads TGTGCCAGCAGTGCCCCAGGGGGCAATCAGCCCCAGCATTTT.

The CDR3 region is CSHPVGETQYF. As DNA, the CDR3 is TGCAGCCACCCGGTAGGAGAGACCCAGTACTTC. The chain is built from TRBV29-1 and TRBJ2-5; D unresolved. The germline gives CDR1 SQVTM, CDR2 ANQGSEA. There are 11 residues in the CDR3. The V gene lost 8 bases and the J gene lost 4 bases, with 11 bases spanning the gap.

V usage is TRBV5-4 and J usage is TRBJ2-3; 13 positions match TRBD2. The CDR3 has 18 residues. Germline V CDR1 and CDR2: SGHNT, YYREEE (reference sequence). The J segment lost 3 bases and the V segment lost 4 bases, leaving 11 bases of the junction unmatched. The CDR3, as DNA: TGTGCCAGCAGCCCGAGTGCGGGACTAGCGGGAAGAACAGATACGCAGTATTTT. Amino acid sequence: CASSPSAGLAGRTDTQYF. The full variable domain, rest sourced from reference TRBV5-4 and TRBJ2-3, is ETGVTQSPTHLIKTRGQQVTLRCSSQSGHNTVSWYQQALGQGPQFIFQYYREEENGRGNFPPRFSGLQFPNYSSELNVNALELDDSALYLCASSPSAGLAGRTDTQYFGPGTRLTVL.

V and J are TRBV4-1 and TRBJ1-2, with a weak D call TRBD1 (5 bases). Germline V gene data show CDR1 as MGHRA and CDR2 as YSYEKL. V lost 0 bases and J lost 7, with 18 bases in between. The CDR3 runs to 16 residues. The CDR3 DNA is TGCGCCAGCAGCCAAGATGGGCCCCGGGGGTTCGGTGGCTACACCTTC. Translating it yields CASSQDGPRGFGGYTF.